This is a list of T cell receptor beta chains from one sample in a study of blood T cell repertoires in COVID-19. The table came from immunoSEQ multiplex PCR; TCRdb's copy has only in-frame clones and leaves some out. The repertoire holds roughly 220,000 clones, approximately 83% seen once, with about 3% in the top ten. The sample comprised peripheral blood. These receptors all come from a woman in her thirties who had recovered from COVID-19. Both conserved end residues are trimmed from each CDR3. Each record gives: J gene, V gene, CDR3 protein.

TRBJ1-6,TRBV7-9,ASSYDRGPLH
TRBJ1-2,TRBV6-5,ASSYATSYGYT
TRBJ2-7,TRBV5-4,ASSFSSGGSYEQY
TRBJ2-2,TRBV2,ASSVLAGVSGELF
TRBJ2-3,TRBV6-4,ATTWAGDGTDTQY
TRBJ1-2,TRBV5-6,ASSLGADGYT
TRBJ1-2,TRBV19,ASIGQLSSGYT
TRBJ1-3,TRBV28,ASSLTGMTGNTIY
TRBJ1-1,TRBV10-1,ASSESGRRNTEAF
TRBJ2-3,TRBV10-1,ASSESARGDTQY
TRBJ2-3,TRBV4-2,ASSQVEGLATDTQY
TRBJ2-5,TRBV10-3,AISAEQGAQETQY
TRBJ1-4,TRBV2,ASSGQGEKLF
TRBJ1-2,TRBV28,ASNYYNYGYT
TRBJ2-3,TRBV30,AWREGPSTDTQY
TRBJ2-1,TRBV5-1,ASSLGHETNEQF
TRBJ2-7,TRBV20-1,SASPGTSGSHEQY
TRBJ1-5,TRBV20-1,SASGGDNQPQH
TRBJ2-2,TRBV10-3,AISVQGNTGELF
TRBJ2-3,TRBV5-6,ASSPGGPDTQY
TRBJ2-1,TRBV5-4,ASSSVSVYNEQF
TRBJ2-5,TRBV27,ASWDYQETQY
TRBJ2-1,TRBV30,AWSSPAGGVRGEQF
TRBJ2-4,TRBV6-6,ASSRQGEVAKNIQY
TRBJ1-5,TRBV28,ASSLKLEPFFPQPQH
TRBJ1-6,TRBV29-1,SVREAGENSPLH
TRBJ1-1,TRBV7-9,ASSLDQGTEAF
TRBJ1-6,TRBV28,ASRKGDTYNSPLH
TRBJ1-5,TRBV6-2/TRBV6-3,ASSYLAGGSNQPQH
TRBJ2-7,TRBV6-2/TRBV6-3,ASSYSGDPYEQY
TRBJ2-3,TRBV4-1,ASSQDGQPY
TRBJ2-5,TRBV11-2,ASSLIDSEETQY